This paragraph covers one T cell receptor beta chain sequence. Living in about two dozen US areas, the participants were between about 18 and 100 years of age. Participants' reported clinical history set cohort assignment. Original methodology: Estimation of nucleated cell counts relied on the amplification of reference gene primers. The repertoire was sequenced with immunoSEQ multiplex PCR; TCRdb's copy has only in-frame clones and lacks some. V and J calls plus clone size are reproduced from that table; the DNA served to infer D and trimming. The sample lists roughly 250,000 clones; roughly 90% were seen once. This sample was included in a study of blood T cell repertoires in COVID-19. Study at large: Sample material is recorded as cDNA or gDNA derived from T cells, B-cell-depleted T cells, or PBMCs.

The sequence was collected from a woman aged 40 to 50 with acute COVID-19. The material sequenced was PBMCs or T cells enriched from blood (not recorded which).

Here the CDR3 DNA reads TGTGCCAGCTCACCACCGGGACTAGCGGCATCCTACGAGCAGTACTTC. This sequence encodes CASSPPGLAASYEQYF. The rearrangement joins TRBV18 to TRBJ2-7; 11 nucleotides line up with TRBD2. CDR3 length: 16 amino acids. The ends lost 0 bases at V and 1 base at J; junction bases unmatched: 2. CDR1 is KGHSH and CDR2 is LQKENI in the germline V gene.